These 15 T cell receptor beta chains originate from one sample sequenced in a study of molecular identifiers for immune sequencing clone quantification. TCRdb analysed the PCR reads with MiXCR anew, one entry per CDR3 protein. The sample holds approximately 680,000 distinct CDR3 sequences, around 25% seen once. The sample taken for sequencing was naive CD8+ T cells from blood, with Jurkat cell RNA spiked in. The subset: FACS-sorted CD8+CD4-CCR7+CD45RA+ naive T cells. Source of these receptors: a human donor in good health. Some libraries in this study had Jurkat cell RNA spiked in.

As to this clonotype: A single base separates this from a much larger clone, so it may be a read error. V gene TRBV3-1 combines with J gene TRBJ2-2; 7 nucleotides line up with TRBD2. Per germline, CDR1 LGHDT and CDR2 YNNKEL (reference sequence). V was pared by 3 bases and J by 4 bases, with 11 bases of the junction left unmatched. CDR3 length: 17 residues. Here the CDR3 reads CASSHASLAAVTGELFF. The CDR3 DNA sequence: TGTGCCAGCAGCCACGCGTCTCTAGCGGCTGTCACCGGGGAGCTGTTTTTT.

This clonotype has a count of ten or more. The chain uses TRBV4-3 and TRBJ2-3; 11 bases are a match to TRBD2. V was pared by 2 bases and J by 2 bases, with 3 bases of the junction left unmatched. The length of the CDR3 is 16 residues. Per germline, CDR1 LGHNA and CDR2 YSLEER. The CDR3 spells CASSQTSGSATDTQYF. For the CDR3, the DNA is TGCGCCAGCAGCCAAACTAGCGGGAGTGCCACAGATACGCAGTATTTT.

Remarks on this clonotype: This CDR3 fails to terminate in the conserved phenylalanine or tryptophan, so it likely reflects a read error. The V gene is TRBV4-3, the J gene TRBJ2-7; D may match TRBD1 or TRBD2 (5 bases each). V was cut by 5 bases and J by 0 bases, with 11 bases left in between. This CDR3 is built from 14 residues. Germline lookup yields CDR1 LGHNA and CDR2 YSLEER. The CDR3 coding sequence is TGCGCCAGCAGCTTGGGACGTAGCTCCTACGAGCAGTACCTC. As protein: CASSLGRSSYEQYL.

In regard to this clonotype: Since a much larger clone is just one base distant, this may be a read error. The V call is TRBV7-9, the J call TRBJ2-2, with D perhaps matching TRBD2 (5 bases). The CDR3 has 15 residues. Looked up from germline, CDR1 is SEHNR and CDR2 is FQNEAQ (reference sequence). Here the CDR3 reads CASSLYPGNTGEPFF. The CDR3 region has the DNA TGTGCCAGCAGCTTATACCCCGGGAACACCGGGGAGCCGTTTTTT.

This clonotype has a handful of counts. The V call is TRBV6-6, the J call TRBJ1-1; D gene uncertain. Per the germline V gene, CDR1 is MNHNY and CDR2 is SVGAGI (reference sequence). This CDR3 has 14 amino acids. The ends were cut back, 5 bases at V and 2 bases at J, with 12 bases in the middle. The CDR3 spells CASSPWAGNTEAFF. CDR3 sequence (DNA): TGTGCCAGCAGTCCTTGGGCAGGTAACACTGAAGCTTTCTTT.

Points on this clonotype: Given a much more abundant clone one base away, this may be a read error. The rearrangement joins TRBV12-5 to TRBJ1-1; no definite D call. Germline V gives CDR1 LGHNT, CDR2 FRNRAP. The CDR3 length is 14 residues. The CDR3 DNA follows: TGTACTAGTGGTTGGACTTGGGCGCAGACTGAAGCTTTCTTT. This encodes CTSGWTWAQTEAFF.

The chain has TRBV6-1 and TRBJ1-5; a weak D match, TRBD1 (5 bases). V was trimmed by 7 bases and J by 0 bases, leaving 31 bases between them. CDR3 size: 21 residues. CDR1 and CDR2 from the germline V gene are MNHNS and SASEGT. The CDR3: CASKFNPPGRAILASNQPQHF. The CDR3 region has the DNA TGTGCCAGCAAGTTTAATCCGCCGGGACGGGCAATTCTAGCTAGCAATCAGCCCCAGCATTTT.

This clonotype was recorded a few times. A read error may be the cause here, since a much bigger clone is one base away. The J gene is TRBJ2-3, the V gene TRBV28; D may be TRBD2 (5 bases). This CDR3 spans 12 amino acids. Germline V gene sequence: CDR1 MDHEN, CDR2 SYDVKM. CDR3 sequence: CASGLSTDKQYF. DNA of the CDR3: TGTGCCAGCGGACTCAGCACAGATAAGCAGTATTTT.

The CDR3 nucleotides read TGTGCCAGCAAAGAAAGGCCAGGGGCGTACACTGAAGCTTTCTTT. As protein: CASKERPGAYTEAFF. This rearrangement joins TRBV2 to TRBJ1-1, with a possible D match to TRBD1 (6 bases). This CDR3 is built from 15 residues. Trimming shortened V by 7 bases and J by 3 bases, and 18 bases separated the two germline ends. Looked up from germline, CDR1 is SNHLY and CDR2 is FYNNEI. The complete variable domain, with remaining parts taken from reference TRBV2 and TRBJ1-1, reads EPEVTQTPSHQVTQMGQEVILRCVPISNHLYFYWYRQILGQKVEFLVSFYNNEISEKSEIFDDQFSVERPDGSNFTLKIRSTKLEDSAMYFCASKERPGAYTEAFFGQGTRLTVV.

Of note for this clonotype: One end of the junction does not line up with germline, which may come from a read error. This CDR3 is CARSPLGPNGLNTEAFF. The CDR3 region has the DNA TGTGCCCGCAGTCCCCTCGGGCCTAACGGCTTGAACACTGAAGCTTTCTTT. The V call is TRBV27, the J call TRBJ1-1, with D uncertain. CDR3 length equals 17 residues. CDR1 MNHEY and CDR2 SMNVEV come from the germline V gene (reference sequence).

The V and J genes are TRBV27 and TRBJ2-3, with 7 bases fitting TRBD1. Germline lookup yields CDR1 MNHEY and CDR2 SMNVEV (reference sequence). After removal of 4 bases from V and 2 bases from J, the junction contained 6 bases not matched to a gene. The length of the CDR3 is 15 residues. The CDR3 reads CASSSGTVYTDTQYF. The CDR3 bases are TGTGCCAGCAGTTCCGGGACAGTATACACAGATACGCAGTATTTT.

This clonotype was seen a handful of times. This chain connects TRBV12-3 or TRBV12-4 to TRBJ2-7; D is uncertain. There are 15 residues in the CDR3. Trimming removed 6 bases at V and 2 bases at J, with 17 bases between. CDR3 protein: CASSSSMGLPYEQYF. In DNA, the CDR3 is TGTGCCAGCAGCTCCTCAATGGGGTTACCCTACGAGCAGTACTTC.

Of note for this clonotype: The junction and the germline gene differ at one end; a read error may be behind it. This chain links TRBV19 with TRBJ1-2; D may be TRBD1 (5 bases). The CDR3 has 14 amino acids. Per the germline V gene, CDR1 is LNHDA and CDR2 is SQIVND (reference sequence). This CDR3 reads CASSISGTQPLYAF. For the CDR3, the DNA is TGTGCCAGTAGCATATCCGGGACCCAACCCCTATACGCCTTC.

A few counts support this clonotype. The CDR3, as DNA: TGTGCCAGTAGTTGGGGGGGACCCACCGGGGAGCTGTTTTTT. This codes for CASSWGGPTGELFF. V usage is TRBV19 and J usage is TRBJ2-2, with TRBD2 matching 7 bases. V was clipped by 5 bases and J by 4 bases; unmatched bases: 4. This CDR3 contains 14 residues. The V gene's germline CDR1 is LNHDA and CDR2 SQIVND (reference sequence).

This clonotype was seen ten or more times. CDR3 amino acids: CASSQRGQHTDTDTQYF. The CDR3 DNA is TGTGCCAGCAGTCAACGAGGCCAACATACAGACACAGATACGCAGTATTTT. The rearrangement uses TRBV6-5 and TRBJ2-3, with D unclear. Germline lookup yields CDR1 MNHEY and CDR2 SVGAGI. Between the trimmed V and J ends, which lost 5 bases and 2 bases, there was a span of 20 bases. There are 17 residues in the CDR3.